A single sample is the source of the 9 T cell receptor beta chains below, sequenced in a study of T cell repertoires in cytomegalovirus infection. TCRdb processed the reads anew with MiXCR; each CDR3 protein has one entry. The repertoire holds approximately 990,000 distinct CDR3 sequences, with 31% as singletons. These receptors have no identified antigens. Sequenced here: cultured CD8+ T cells from PBMCs, sampled from culture after CMV antigen stimulation. The receptors here all came from a human donor in good health (CMV status not recorded). Some clones in this sample may be carry-over from other donors' samples.

The chain employs TRBV6-2 or TRBV6-3 and TRBJ1-2; no firm D call. V was trimmed by 7 bases and J by 4 bases, leaving 13 bases between them. The CDR3 has 13 residues. Germline CDR1 and CDR2: MNHEY and SVGEGT. The chain's CDR3 is CASTFDNLYGYTF. The CDR3 DNA reads TGTGCCAGCACCTTCGATAACCTCTATGGCTACACCTTC.

The chain has TRBV29-1 and TRBJ2-7, with D unresolved. Germline values: CDR1 SQVTM, CDR2 ANQGSEA. This CDR3 has 14 residues. V lost 0 bases and J 4 bases, leaving 13 bases between the germline ends. CDR3 region: CSVEDGSQNYEQYF. Written as DNA, the CDR3 is TGCAGCGTTGAAGATGGCAGTCAGAATTACGAGCAGTACTTC.

The V call is TRBV15, the J call TRBJ2-1; D gene uncertain. Germline V CDR1 and CDR2: LNHNV, YYDKDF (reference sequence). This CDR3 region has 17 residues. Trimming cost V 0 bases and J 1 base, with 13 bases left between them. The CDR3 loop is CATSREREPYSYNEQFF. The CDR3 DNA reads as TGTGCCACCAGCAGAGAGAGAGAACCATATTCCTACAATGAGCAGTTCTTC.

As concerns this clonotype: A read error may be the cause here, since a much bigger clone is one base away. No conserved phenylalanine or tryptophan ends this CDR3, so it is likely a read error. The chain has TRBV7-6 and TRBJ1-3, with a weak D call TRBD1 (6 bases). The CDR3 runs to 15 residues. Germline CDR1 is SGHVS and CDR2 is FNYEAQ. V lost 5 bases and J 0 bases, leaving 11 bases between the germline ends. The CDR3 region has the DNA TGTGCCAGCAGCGGTACAGGGTTCTCTGGAAACACCATATATTGT. Translated, it gives CASSGTGFSGNTIYC.

This clonotype was seen many times. The CDR3 nucleotides are TGCAGCGTGCTCCAGTACGAGCAGTACTTC. Encoded protein: CSVLQYEQYF. This chain uses TRBV29-1 with TRBJ2-7; D unclear. From germline, CDR1 is SQVTM and CDR2 ANQGSEA. CDR3 length: 10 amino acids. Between the trimmed V and J ends, which lost 6 bases and 4 bases, there was a span of 7 bases.

This clonotype was counted only a few times. The genes are TRBV4-1 and TRBJ2-1; TRBD2 matches at 8 bases. This CDR3 has 16 amino acids. The germline V gene has CDR1 MGHRA and CDR2 YSYEKL. J gave up 0 bases and V 4 bases, and 5 bases lay outside the gene matches. In nucleotides, the CDR3 is TGCGCCAGCAGCCGCTCACTAGCGGTCTCCTACAATGAGCAGTTCTTC. Amino acids: CASSRSLAVSYNEQFF.

This clonotype was seen more than once but under ten times. This chain uses TRBV10-3 with TRBJ2-3, with TRBD2 identical over 7 bases. There are 16 residues in the CDR3. V was clipped by 2 bases and J by 0 bases; unmatched bases: 5. CDR1 ENHRY and CDR2 SYGVKD come from the germline V gene. DNA for the CDR3: TGTGCCATCAGTGAGCGGGGACTACGGAGCACAGATACGCAGTATTTT. Protein sequence: CAISERGLRSTDTQYF.

This clonotype was found many times. V is TRBV7-8 and J is TRBJ1-4, with TRBD1 matching over 7 bases. Germline CDR1 reads SGHVS; CDR2 reads FQNEAQ. This CDR3 has 15 residues. The V and J ends lost 1 base and 5 bases, in that order; junction bases with no gene match: 4. CDR3 nucleotide sequence: TGTGCCAGCAGCTTAGGACAGGGATTAAATGAAAAACTGTTTTTT. Residues: CASSLGQGLNEKLFF.

The chain joins TRBV7-6 to TRBJ2-7; 7 nucleotides match TRBD2. The germline gives CDR1 SGHVS, CDR2 FNYEAQ. The CDR3 has 14 residues. The ends lost 6 bases at V and 4 bases at J; junction bases unmatched: 9. CDR3 residues: CASRSGAEAYEQYF. As DNA, the CDR3 is TGTGCCAGCAGAAGCGGGGCAGAAGCTTACGAGCAGTACTTC.